This paragraph covers one T cell receptor beta chain sequence. Assay used: immunoSEQ multiplex PCR; TCRdb lists only in-frame clones, some missing. Of 260,000 or so clones in the sample, roughly 88% were seen once. The data belong to a study of blood T cell repertoires in COVID-19. The germline gives CDR1 SGDLS, CDR2 YYNGEE. The CDR3 is 15 amino acids. The V gene lost 1 base and the J gene lost 2 bases, with 10 bases spanning the gap. The clonotype comes from a woman aged 35 to 49 with acute COVID-19. The sequencing sample was made of PBMCs or T cells enriched from blood (not recorded which). The genes are TRBV9 and TRBJ2-1; D possibly corresponds to TRBD1 (5 bases). The CDR3: CASSVNTGAYNEQFF. The CDR3 nucleotides are TGTGCCAGCAGCGTAAATACAGGAGCCTACAATGAGCAGTTCTTC.